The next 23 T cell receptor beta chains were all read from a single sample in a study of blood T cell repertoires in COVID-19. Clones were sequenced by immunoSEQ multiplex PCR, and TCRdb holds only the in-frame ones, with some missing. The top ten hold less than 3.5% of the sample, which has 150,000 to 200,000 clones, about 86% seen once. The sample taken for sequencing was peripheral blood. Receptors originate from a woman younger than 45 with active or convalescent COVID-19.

The CDR3 sequence: CAAGRGSYNEQFF. CDR3 DNA: TGTGCAGCGGGACGGGGATCCTACAATGAGCAGTTCTTC. The rearrangement joins TRBV12-3 or TRBV12-4 to TRBJ2-1; 7 positions match TRBD2. This CDR3 region has 13 residues.

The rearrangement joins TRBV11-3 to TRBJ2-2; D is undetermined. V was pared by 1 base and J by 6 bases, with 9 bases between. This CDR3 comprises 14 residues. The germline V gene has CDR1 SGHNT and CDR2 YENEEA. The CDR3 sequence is CASSLGRLAGELFF. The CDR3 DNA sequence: TGTGCCAGCAGCTTAGGGCGGCTCGCCGGGGAGCTGTTTTTT.

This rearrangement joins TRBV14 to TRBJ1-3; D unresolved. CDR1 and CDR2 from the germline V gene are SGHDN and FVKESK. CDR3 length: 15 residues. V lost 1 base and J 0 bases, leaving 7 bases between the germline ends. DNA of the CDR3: TGTGCCAGCAGCCAAGGCAGGATCTCTGGAAACACCATATATTTT. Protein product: CASSQGRISGNTIYF.

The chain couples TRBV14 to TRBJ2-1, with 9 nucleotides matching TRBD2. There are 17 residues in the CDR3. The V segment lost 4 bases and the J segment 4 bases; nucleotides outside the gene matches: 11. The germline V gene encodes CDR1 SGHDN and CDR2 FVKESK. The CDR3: CASSPHSGRGTYNEQFF. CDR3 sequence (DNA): TGTGCCAGCAGCCCCCATAGCGGGAGAGGGACTTACAATGAGCAGTTCTTC.

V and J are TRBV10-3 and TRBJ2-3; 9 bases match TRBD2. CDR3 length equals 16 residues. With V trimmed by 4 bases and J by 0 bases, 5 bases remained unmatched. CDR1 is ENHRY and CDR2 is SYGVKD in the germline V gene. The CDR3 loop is CAISGGLAGSTDTQYF. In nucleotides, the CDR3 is TGTGCCATCAGTGGGGGTCTAGCGGGGAGCACAGATACGCAGTATTTT.

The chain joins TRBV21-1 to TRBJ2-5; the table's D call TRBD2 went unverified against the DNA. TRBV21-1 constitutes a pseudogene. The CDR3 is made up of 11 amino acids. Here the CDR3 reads CASSTGETQYF. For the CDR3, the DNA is TGTGCCAGCAGCACGGGGGAGACCCAGTACTTC.

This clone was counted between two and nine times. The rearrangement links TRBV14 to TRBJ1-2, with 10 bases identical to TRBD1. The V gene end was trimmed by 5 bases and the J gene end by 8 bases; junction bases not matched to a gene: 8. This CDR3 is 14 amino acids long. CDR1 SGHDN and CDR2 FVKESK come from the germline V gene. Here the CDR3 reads CASSFGTGEMGYTF. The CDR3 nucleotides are TGTGCCAGCAGCTTCGGGACAGGGGAGATGGGCTACACCTTC.

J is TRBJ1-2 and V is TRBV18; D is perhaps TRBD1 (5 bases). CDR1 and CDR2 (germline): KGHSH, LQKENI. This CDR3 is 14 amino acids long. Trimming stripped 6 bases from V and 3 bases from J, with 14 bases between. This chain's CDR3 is CASSRDGRDYGYTF. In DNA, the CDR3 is TGTGCCAGCTCGCGGGACGGCCGTGACTATGGCTACACCTTC.

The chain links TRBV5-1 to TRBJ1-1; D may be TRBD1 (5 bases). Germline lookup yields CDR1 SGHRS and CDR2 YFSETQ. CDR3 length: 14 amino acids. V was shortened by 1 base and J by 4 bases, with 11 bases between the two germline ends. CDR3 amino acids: CASSLYGRGTEAFF. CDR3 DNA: TGCGCCAGCAGCTTGTACGGGAGGGGCACTGAAGCTTTCTTT.

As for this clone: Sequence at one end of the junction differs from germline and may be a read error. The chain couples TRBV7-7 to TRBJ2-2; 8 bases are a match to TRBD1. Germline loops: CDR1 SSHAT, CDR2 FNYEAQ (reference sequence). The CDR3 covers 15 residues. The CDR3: CASSLGQGRTGELFF. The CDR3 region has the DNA TGTGCTAGCAGCTTAGGACAGGGACGCACCGGGGAGCTGTTTTTT.

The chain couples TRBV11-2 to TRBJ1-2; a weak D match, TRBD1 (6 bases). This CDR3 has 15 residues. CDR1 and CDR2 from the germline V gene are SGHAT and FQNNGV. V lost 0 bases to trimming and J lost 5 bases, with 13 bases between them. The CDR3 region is CASSLDPTGLYGYTF. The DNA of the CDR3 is TGTGCCAGCAGCTTAGACCCGACAGGCCTTTATGGCTACACCTTC.

The CDR3 coding sequence is TGTGCCAGTAGTGCGGTGGGGGGGGCAGATACGCAGTATTTT. The encoded protein is CASSAVGGADTQYF. The chain is built from TRBV19 and TRBJ2-3; 7 bases fit TRBD2. CDR3 length: 14 residues. CDR1 and CDR2 (germline): LNHDA, SQIVND (reference sequence). V trimming: 5 bases; J trimming: 4 bases; junction bases outside the gene matches: 6. Full variable domain (remainder filled in from reference TRBV19 and TRBJ2-3): DGGITQSPKYLFRKEGQNVTLSCEQNLNHDAMYWYRQDPGQGLRLIYYSQIVNDFQKGDIAEGYSVSREKKESFPLTVTSAQKNPTAFYLCASSAVGGADTQYFGPGTRLTVL.

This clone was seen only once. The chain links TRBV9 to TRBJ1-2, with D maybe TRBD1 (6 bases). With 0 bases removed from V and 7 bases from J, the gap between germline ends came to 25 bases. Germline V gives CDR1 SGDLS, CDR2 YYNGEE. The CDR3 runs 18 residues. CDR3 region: CASSVATGGQMPIVGYTF. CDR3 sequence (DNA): TGTGCCAGCAGCGTAGCTACGGGGGGACAAATGCCTATTGTTGGCTACACCTTC.

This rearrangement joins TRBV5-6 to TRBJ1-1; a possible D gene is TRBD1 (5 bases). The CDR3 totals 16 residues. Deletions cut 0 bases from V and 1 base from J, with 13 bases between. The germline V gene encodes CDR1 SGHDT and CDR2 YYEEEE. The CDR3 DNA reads TGTGCCAGCAGCTTGGGGGTGCGGACATCGAACACTGAAGCTTTCTTT. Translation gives CASSLGVRTSNTEAFF.

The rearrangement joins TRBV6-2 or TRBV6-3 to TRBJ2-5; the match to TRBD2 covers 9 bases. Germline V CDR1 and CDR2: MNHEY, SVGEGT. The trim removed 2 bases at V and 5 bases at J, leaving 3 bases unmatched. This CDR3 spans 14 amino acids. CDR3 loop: CASSYRTSVETQYF. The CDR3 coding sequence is TGTGCCAGCAGTTACAGGACTAGCGTTGAGACCCAGTACTTC.

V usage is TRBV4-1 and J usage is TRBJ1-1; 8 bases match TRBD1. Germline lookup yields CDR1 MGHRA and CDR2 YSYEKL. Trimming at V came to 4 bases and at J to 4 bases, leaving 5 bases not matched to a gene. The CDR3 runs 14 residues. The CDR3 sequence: CASSLTGDGTEAFF. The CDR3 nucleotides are TGCGCCAGCAGCCTGACAGGGGATGGCACTGAAGCTTTCTTT.

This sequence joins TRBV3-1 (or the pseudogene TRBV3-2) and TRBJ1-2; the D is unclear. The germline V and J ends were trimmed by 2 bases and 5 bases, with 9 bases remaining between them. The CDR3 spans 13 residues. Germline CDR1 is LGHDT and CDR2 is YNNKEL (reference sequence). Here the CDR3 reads CASSQPGGYGYTF. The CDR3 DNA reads TGTGCCAGCAGCCAACCGGGAGGGTATGGCTACACCTTC.

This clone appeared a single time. CDR3 DNA sequence: TGTGCCAGCAGCCAGACAGGGGGCGGCATTCAGTACTTC. The encoded protein is CASSQTGGGIQYF. The rearrangement joins TRBV6-5 to TRBJ2-4; 10 bases fit TRBD1. CDR1 is MNHEY, CDR2 SVGAGI, per germline. V lost 6 bases to trimming and J lost 9 bases; unmatched junction nucleotides: 5. The CDR3 loop spans 13 amino acids.

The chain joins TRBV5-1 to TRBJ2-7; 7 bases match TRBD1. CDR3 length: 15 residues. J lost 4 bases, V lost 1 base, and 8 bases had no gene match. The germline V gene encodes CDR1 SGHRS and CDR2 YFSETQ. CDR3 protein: CASSLQGDRTYEQYF. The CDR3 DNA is TGCGCCAGCAGCTTGCAGGGGGACAGAACTTACGAGCAGTACTTC.

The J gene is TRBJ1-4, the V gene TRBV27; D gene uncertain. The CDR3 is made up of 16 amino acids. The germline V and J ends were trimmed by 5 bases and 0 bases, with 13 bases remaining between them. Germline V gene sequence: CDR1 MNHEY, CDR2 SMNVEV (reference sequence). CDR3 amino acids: CASSRWTGATNEKLFF. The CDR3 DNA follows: TGTGCCAGCAGTAGGTGGACCGGGGCAACTAATGAAAAACTGTTTTTT.

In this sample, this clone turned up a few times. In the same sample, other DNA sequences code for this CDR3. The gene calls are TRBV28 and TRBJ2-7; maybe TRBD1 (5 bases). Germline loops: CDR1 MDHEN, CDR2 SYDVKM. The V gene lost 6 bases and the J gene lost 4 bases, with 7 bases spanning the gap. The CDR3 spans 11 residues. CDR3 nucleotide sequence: TGTGCCAGCAGCCACAGGTACGAGCAGTACTTC. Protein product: CASSHRYEQYF.

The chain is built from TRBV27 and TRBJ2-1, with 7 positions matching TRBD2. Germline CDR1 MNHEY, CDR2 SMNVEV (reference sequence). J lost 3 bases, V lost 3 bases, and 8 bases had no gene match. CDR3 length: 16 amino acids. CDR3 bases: TGTGCCAGCAGTTTGAGGGAGGGGATACACTACAATGAGCAGTTCTTC. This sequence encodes CASSLREGIHYNEQFF.

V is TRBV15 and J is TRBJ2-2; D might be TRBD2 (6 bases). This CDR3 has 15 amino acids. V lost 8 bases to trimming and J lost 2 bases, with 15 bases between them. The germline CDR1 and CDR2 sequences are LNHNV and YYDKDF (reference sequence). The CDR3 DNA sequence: TGTGCCACCCGGTGGGGGACTTTTAACACCGGGGAGCTGTTTTTT. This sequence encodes CATRWGTFNTGELFF.